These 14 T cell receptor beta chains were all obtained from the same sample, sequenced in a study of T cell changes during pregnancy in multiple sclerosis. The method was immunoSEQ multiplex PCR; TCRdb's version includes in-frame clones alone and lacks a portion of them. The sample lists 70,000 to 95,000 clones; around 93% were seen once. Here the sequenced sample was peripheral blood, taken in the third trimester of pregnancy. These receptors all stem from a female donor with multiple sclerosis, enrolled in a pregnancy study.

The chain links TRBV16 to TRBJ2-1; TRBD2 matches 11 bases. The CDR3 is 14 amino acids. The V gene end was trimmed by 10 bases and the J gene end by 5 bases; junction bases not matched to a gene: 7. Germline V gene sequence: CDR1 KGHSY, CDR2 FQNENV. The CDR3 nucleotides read TGTGCCACCCCCGGGACTAGCGGAAACAATGAGCAGTTCTTC. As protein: CATPGTSGNNEQFF. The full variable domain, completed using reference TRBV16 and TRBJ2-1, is GEEVAQTPKHLVRGEGQKAKLYCAPIKGHSYVFWYQQVLKNEFKFLISFQNENVFDETGMPKERFSAKCLPNSPCSLEIQATKLEDSAVYFCATPGTSGNNEQFFGPGTRLTVL.

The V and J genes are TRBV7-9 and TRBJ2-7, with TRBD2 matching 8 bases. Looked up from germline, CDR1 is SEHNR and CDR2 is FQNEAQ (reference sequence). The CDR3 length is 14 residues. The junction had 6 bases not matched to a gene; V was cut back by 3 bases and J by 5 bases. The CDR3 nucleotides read TGTGCCAGCAGCTTCCAGCGGGGGCTCGACGAGCAGTACTTC. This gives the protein CASSFQRGLDEQYF.

CDR3 in DNA: TGTGCCAGCAGCTTATCGGGGACCTACGAGCAGTACTTC. Amino acids: CASSLSGTYEQYF. The rearrangement links TRBV7-9 to TRBJ2-7; the D gene is possibly TRBD2 (5 bases). The CDR3 sequence is 13 residues long. V was pared by 2 bases and J by 2 bases, with 7 bases between. CDR1 is SEHNR and CDR2 is FQNEAQ in the germline V gene (reference sequence).

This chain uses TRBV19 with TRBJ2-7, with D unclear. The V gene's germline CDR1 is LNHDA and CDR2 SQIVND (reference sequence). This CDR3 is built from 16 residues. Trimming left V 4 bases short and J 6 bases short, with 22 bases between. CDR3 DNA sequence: TGTGCCAGTAGTACCAAAGCACCAATCCAACCCTCCGAGCAGTACTTC. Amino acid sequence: CASSTKAPIQPSEQYF.

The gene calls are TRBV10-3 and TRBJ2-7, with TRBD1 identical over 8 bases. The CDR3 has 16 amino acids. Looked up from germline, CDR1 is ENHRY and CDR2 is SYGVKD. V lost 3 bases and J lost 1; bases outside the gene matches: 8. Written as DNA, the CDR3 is TGTGCCATCAGTGACCCGCCACAGGGGGGATCCTACGAGCAGTACTTC. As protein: CAISDPPQGGSYEQYF.

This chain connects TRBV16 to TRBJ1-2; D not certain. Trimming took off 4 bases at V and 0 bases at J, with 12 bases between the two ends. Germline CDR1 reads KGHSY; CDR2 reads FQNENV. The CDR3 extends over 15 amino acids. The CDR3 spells CASSPEVGTNYGYTF. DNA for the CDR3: TGTGCCAGCAGCCCCGAAGTCGGGACTAACTATGGCTACACCTTC.

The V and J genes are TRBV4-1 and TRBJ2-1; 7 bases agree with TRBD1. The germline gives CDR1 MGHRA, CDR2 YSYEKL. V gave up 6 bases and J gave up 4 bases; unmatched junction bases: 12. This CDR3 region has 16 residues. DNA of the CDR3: TGCGCCAGCAGTTTACAGGGGAATCAAATTTACAATGAGCAGTTCTTC. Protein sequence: CASSLQGNQIYNEQFF.

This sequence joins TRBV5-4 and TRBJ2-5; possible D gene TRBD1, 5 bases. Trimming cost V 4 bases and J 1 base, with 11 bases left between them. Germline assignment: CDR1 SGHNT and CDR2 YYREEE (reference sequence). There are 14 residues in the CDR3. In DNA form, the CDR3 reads TGTGCCAGCAGCCCGAAGGGGCCCCAAGAGACCCAGTACTTC. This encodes CASSPKGPQETQYF.

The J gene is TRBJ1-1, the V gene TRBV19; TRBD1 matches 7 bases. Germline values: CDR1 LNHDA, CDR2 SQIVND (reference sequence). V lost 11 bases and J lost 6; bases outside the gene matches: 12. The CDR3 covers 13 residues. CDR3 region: CAACETGPPEAFF. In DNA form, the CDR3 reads TGTGCCGCCTGTGAGACAGGGCCTCCTGAAGCTTTCTTT.

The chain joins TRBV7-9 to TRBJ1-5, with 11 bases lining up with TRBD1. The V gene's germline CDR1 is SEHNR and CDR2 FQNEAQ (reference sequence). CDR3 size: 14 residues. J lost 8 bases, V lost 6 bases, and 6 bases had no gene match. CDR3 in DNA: TGTGCCAGCAGTTCCGGGACAGGGGGGGAGCCCCAGCATTTT. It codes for CASSSGTGGEPQHF.

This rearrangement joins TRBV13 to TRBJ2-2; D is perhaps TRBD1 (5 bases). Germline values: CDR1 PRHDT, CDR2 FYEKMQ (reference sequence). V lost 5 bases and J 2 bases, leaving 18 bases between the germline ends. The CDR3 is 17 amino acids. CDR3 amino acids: CASSPPRVSPNTGELFF. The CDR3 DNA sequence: TGTGCCAGCAGCCCACCCAGGGTCAGCCCCAACACCGGGGAGCTGTTTTTT.

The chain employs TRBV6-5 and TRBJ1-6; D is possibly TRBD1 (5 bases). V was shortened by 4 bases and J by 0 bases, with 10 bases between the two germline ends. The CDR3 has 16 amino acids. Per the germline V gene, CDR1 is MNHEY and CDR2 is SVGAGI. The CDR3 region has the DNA TGTGCCAGCAGTTGGGGGGGAAGCTCCTATAATTCACCCCTCCACTTT. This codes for CASSWGGSSYNSPLHF.

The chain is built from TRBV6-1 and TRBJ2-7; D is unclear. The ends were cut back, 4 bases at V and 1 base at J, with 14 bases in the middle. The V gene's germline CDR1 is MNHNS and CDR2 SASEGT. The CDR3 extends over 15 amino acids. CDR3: CASSGEPVDSYEQYF. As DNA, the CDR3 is TGTGCCAGCAGTGGTGAACCAGTTGATTCCTACGAGCAGTACTTC.

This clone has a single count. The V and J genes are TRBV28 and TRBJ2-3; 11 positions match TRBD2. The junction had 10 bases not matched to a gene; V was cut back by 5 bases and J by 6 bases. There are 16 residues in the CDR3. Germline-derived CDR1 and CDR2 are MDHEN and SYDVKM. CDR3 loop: CASSPPGLAGGDTQYF. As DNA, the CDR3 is TGTGCCAGCAGTCCCCCGGGCCTAGCGGGAGGTGATACGCAGTATTTT.